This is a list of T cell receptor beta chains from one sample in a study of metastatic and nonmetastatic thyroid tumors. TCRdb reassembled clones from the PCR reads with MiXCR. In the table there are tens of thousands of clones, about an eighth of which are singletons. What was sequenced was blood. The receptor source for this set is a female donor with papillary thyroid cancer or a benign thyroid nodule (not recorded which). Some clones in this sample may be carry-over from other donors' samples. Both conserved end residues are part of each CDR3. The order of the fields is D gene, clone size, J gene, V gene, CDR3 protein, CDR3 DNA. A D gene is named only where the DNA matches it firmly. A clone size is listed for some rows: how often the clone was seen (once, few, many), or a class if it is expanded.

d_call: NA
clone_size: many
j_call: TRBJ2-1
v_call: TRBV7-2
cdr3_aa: CASSLVATNYNEQFF
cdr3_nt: TGTGCCAGCAGCTTAGTAGCGACGAACTACAATGAGCAGTTCTTC

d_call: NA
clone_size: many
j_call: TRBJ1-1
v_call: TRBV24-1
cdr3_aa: CATSALGGEAFF
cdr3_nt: TGTGCCACCAGTGCCTTAGGGGGTGAAGCTTTCTTT

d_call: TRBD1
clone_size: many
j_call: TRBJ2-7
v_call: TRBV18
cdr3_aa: CASSPGTGLSHEQYF
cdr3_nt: TGTGCCAGCTCACCGGGGACAGGGTTGTCCCACGAGCAGTACTTC

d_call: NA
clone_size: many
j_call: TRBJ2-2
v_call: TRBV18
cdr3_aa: CASSPARATGELFF
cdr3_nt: TGTGCCAGCTCACCGGCCAGGGCGACCGGGGAGCTGTTTTTT

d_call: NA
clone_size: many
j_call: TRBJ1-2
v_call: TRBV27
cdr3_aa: CASSLSGRAVGWNYGYTF
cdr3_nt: TGTGCCAGCAGTTTATCAGGCAGGGCGGTTGGTTGGAACTATGGCTACACCTTC

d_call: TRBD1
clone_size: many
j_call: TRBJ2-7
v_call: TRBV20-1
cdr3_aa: CSARNDRGGDEQYF
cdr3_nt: TGCAGTGCTAGGAACGACAGGGGCGGGGACGAGCAGTACTTC

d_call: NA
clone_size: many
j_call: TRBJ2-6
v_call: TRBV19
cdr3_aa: CASSSLAPGANVLTF
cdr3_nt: TGTGCCAGTAGTAGCCTCGCCCCTGGGGCCAACGTCCTGACTTTC

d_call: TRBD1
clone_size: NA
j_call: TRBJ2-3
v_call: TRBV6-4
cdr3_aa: CASSEGLPGQGTSDTQYF
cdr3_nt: TGTGCCAGCAGTGAGGGTCTACCGGGACAGGGGACTTCAGATACGCAGTATTTT

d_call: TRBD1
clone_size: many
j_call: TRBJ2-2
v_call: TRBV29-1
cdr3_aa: CSVAGQGNTGELFF
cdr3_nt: TGCAGCGTTGCCGGACAGGGGAACACCGGGGAGCTGTTTTTT

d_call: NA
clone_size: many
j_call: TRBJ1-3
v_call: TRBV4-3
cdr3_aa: CASSQGVVGQSGNTIYF
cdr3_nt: TGCGCCAGCAGCCAAGGGGTTGTTGGACAGTCTGGAAACACCATATATTTT

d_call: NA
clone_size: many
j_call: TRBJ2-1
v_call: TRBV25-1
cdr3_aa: CASSEGLEQFF
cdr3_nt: TGTGCCAGCAGCGAGGGCCTCGAGCAGTTCTTC